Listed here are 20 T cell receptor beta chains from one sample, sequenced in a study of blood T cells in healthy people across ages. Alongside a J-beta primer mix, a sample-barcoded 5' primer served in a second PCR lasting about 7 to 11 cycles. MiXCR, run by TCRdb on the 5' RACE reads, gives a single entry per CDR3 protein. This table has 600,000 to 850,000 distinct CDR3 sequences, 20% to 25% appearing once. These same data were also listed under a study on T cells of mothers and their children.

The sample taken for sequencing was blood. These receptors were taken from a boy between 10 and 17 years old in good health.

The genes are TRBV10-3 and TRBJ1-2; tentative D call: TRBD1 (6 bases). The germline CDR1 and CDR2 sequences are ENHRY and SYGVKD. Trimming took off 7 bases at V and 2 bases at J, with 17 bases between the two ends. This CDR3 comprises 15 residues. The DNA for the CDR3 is TGTGCCATCACGGGGGGCCAGGCCCTAAACTATGGCTACACCTTC. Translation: CAITGGQALNYGYTF.

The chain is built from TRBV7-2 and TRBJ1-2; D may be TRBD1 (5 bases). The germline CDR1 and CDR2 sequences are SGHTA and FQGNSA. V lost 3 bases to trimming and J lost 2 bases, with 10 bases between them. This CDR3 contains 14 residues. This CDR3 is CASSFQGGNYGYTF. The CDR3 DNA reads TGTGCCAGCAGCTTCCAGGGCGGAAACTATGGCTACACCTTC.

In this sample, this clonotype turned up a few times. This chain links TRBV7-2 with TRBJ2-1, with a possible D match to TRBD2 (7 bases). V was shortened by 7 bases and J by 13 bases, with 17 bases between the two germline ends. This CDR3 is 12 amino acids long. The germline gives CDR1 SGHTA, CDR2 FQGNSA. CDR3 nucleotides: TGTGCCAGCATCCCGGGGGGCCGGGGACAGTTCTTC. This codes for CASIPGGRGQFF.

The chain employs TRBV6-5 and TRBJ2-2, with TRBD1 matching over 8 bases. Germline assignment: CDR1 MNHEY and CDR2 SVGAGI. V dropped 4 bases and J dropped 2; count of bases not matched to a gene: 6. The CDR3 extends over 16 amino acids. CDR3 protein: CASSSWTGSNTGELFF. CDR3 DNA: TGTGCCAGCAGTTCGTGGACAGGGAGTAACACCGGGGAGCTGTTTTTT.

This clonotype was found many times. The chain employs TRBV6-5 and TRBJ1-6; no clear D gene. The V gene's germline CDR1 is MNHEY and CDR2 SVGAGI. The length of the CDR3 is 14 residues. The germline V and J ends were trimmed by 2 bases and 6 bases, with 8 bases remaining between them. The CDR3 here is CASSYRAPNSPLHF. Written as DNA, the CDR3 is TGTGCCAGCAGTTACCGGGCGCCTAATTCACCCCTCCACTTT.

The CDR3 DNA reads as TGCGCCAGCAGTGAGCAGGGGCCCACAGATACGCAGTATTTT. It specifies CASSEQGPTDTQYF. This chain links TRBV10-2 with TRBJ2-3, with D maybe TRBD1 (6 bases). Trimming pared 2 bases from V and 2 bases from J, leaving 8 bases between. The CDR3 extends over 14 amino acids. From germline, CDR1 is WSHSY and CDR2 SAAADI.

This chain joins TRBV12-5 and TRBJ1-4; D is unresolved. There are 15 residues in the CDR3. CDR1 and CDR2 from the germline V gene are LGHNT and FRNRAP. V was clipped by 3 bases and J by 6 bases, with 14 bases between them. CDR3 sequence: CASGFPSDPDEKLFF. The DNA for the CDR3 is TGTGCTAGTGGTTTTCCCTCCGATCCGGATGAAAAACTGTTTTTT.

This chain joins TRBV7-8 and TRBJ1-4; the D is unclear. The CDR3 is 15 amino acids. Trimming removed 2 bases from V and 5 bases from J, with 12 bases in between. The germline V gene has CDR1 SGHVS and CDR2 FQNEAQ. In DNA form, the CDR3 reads TGTGCCAGCAGCTTAAGACCGCAACCGAATGAAAAACTGTTTTTT. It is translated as CASSLRPQPNEKLFF.

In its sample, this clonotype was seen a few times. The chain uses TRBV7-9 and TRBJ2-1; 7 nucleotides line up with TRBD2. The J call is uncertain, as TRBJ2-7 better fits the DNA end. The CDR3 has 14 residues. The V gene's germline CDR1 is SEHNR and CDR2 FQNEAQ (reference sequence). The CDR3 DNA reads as TGTGCCAGCAGCACTCGGGACTACACCTACGAGCAGTACTTC. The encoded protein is CASSTRDYTYEQYF.

DNA for the CDR3: TGCAGTGCTAGTCCTTGGAGGGAGAGCACCGGGGAGCTGTTTTTT. Protein: CSASPWRESTGELFF. The rearrangement links TRBV20-1 to TRBJ2-2; perhaps TRBD2 as D (6 bases). The CDR3 consists of 15 residues. Trimming left V 3 bases short and J 4 bases short, with 15 bases between. From germline, CDR1 is DFQATT and CDR2 SNEGSKA (reference sequence).

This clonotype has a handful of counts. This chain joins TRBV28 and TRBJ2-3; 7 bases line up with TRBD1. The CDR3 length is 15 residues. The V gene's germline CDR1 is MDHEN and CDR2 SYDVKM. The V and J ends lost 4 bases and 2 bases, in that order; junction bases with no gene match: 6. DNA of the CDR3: TGTGCCAGCAGTTCACGGACAGGTTTCACAGATACGCAGTATTTT. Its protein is CASSSRTGFTDTQYF.

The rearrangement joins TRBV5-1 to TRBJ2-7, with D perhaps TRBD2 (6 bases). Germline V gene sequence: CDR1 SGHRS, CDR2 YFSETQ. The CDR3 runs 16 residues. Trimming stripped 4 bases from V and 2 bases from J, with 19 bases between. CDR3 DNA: TGCGCCAGCAGCCCCAAGAGTAGCGGCTATCCCTACGAGCAGTACTTC. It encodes CASSPKSSGYPYEQYF.

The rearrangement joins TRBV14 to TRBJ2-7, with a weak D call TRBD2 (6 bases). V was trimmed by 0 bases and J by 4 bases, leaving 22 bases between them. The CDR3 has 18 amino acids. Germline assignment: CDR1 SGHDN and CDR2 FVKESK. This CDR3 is CASSQDGAGRLGRYEQYF. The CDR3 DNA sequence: TGTGCCAGCAGCCAAGATGGGGCGGGACGTCTAGGTCGGTACGAGCAGTACTTC.

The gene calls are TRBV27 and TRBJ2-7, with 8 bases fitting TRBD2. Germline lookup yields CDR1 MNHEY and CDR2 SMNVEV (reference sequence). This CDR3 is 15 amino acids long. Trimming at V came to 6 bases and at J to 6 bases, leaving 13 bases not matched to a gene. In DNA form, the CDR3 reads TGTGCCAGCAGCTTGTTTGCGAGCGGGAGCCTCGAGCAGTACTTC. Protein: CASSLFASGSLEQYF.

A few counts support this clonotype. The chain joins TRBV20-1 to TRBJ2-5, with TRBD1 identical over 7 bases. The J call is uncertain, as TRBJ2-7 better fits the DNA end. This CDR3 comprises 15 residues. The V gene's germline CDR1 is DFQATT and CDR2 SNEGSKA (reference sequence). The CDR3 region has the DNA TGCAGTGCTACGTGGGCGGCAGGGGGCTCCTACGAGCAGTACTTC. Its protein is CSATWAAGGSYEQYF.

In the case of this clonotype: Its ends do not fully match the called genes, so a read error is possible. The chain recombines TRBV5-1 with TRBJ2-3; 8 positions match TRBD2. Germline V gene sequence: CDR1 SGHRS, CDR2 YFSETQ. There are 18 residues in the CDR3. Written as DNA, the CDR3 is TGCGCCAGCAGCTACGGGTTCGGCGGGACTAGTGGTGCAGATACGCAGTATTTC. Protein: CASSYGFGGTSGADTQYF.

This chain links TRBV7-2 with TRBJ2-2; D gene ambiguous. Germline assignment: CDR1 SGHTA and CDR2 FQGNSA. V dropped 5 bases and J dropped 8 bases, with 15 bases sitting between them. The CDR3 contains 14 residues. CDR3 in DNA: TGTGCCAGCAGCCTCGGCACCCTGAGGGGGGAGCTGTTTTTT. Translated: CASSLGTLRGELFF.

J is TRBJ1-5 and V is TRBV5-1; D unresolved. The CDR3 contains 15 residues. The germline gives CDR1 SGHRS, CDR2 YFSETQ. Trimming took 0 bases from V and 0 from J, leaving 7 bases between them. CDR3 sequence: CASSLAMYSNQPQHF. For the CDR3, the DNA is TGCGCCAGCAGCTTGGCCATGTATAGCAATCAGCCCCAGCATTTT.

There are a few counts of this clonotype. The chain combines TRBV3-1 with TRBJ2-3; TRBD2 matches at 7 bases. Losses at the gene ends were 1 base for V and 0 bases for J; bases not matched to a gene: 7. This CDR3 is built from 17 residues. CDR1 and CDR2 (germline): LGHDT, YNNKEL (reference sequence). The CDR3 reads CASSQGRERRSTDTQYF. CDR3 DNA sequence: TGTGCCAGCAGCCAAGGGCGGGAGAGAAGGAGCACAGATACGCAGTATTTT.

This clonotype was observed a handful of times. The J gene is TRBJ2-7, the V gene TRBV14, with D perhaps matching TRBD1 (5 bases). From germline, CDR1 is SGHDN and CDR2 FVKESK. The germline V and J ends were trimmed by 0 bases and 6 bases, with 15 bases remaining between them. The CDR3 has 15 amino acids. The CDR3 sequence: CASSQDSRELGEQYF. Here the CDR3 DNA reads TGTGCCAGCAGCCAAGATTCCAGGGAATTAGGCGAGCAGTACTTC.